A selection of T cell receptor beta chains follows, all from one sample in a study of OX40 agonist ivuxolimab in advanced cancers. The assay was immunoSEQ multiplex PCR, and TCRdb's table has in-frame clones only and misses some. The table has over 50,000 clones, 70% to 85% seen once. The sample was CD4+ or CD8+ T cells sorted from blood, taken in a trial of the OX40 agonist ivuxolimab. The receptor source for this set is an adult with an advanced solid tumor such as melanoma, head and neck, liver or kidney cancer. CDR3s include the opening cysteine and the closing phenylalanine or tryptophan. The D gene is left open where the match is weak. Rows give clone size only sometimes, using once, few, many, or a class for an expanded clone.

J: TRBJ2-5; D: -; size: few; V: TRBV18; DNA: TGTGCCAGCTCACCCTCCCAGGTAGAGACCCAGTACTTC; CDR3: CASSPSQVETQYF
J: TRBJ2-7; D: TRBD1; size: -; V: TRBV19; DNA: TGTGCCAGTAGTATGACCGGGACAGGGAGGTACGAGCAGTACTTC; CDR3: CASSMTGTGRYEQYF
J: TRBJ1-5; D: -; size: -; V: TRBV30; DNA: TGTGCCTGGAGTGTATCTCTAAATCAGCCCCAGCATTTT; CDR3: CAWSVSLNQPQHF
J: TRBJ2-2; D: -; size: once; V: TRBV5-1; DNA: TGCGCCAGCAGCTTGGTCCGGAACACCGGGGAGCTGTTTTTT; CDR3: CASSLVRNTGELFF
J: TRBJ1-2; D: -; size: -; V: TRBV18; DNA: TGTGCCAGCTCACCCGGGGATCTCCCTACCTTC; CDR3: CASSPGDLPTF
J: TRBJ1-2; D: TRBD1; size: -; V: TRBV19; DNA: TGTGCCAGTAGTAACCGGGACAGGGGGCCGGCCTATGGCTACACCTTC; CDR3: CASSNRDRGPAYGYTF
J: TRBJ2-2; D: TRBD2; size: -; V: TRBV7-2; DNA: TGTGCCAGCAGCTTAGAGAGGCTAGCGGGGGTGAACACCGGGGAGCTGTTTTTT; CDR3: CASSLERLAGVNTGELFF
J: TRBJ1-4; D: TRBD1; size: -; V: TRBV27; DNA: TGTGCCAGCAGTCCCGGACAGGGGGCTTATGAAAAACTGTTTTTT; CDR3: CASSPGQGAYEKLFF
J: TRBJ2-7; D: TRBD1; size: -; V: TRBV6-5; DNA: TGTGCCAGCGGACAGGGTCCCTACGAGCAGTACTTC; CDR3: CASGQGPYEQYF
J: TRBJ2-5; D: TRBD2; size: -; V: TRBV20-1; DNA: TGCAGTGTGGAGCGGGGGGGCCTTCGGTACTTC; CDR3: CSVERGGLRYF
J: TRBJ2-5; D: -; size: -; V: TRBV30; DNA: TGTGCCTGGCGCGCGGAGGAAGCGACCCAGTACTTC; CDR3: CAWRAEEATQYF
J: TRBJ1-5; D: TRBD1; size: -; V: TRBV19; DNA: TGTGCCAGTAGTGTGACGGGGACAGGGGATCAGCCCCAGCATTTT; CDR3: CASSVTGTGDQPQHF
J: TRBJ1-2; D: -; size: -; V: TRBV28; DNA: TGTGCCAGCAATACTTTGGGGCCCTATGGCTACACCTTC; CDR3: CASNTLGPYGYTF
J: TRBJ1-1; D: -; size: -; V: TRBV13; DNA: TGTGCCAGCAGCAGTACAAGGGGCGCGGGTACTGAAGCTTTCTTT; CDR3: CASSSTRGAGTEAFF
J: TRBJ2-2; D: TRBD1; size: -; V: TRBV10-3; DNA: TGTGCCATCAGTGGCGGACAGGGGGGGCTCACCGGGGAGCTGTTTTTT; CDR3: CAISGGQGGLTGELFF
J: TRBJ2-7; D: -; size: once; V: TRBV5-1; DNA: TGCGCCAGCAGCTTGGTAGTTACGGGGGTGAATGAGCAGTACTTC; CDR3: CASSLVVTGVNEQYF
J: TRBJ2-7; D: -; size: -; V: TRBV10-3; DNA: TGTGCCACCACTATTTCCGGGGGTACCTACGAGCAGTACTTC; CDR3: CATTISGGTYEQYF
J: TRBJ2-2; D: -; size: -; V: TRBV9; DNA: TGTGCCAGCAACCCCAGGCAGGGCACCGGGGAGCTGTTTTTT; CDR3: CASNPRQGTGELFF
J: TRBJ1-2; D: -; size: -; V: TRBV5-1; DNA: TGCGCCAGCAGCCTTTCAGGCGCCGCTTTGAGAGGCTACACCTTC; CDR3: CASSLSGAALRGYTF
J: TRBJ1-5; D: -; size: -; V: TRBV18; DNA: TGTGCCAGCTCACCTAACCCTAGCAGAGATCAGCCCCAGCATTTT; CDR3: CASSPNPSRDQPQHF
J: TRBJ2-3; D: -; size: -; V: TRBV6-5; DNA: TGTGCCAGCCGCGGCGCAGATACGCAGTATTTT; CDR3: CASRGADTQYF
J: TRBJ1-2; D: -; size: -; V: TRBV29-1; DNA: TGCAGCGTTACAGTCCAACCTTTGTATGGCTACACCTTC; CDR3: CSVTVQPLYGYTF
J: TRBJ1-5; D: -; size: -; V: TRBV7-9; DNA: TGTGCCAGCAGCTTGTCTTCGAGCAATCAGCCCCAGCATTTT; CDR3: CASSLSSSNQPQHF
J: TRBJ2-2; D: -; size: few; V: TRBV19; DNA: TGTGCCAGTAGACCTACCGGGCTCGAGGTGCTGTTTTTT; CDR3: CASRPTGLEVLFF
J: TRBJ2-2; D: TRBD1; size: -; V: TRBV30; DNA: TGTGCCTGGAGTCCTCAGGGGGTAGGCGGGGAGCTGTTTTTT; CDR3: CAWSPQGVGGELFF
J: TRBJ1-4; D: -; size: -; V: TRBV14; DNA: TGTGCCAGCAGCAGAGGACTCAATGAAAAACTGTTTTTT; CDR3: CASSRGLNEKLFF
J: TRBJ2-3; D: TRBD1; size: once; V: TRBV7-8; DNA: TGTGCCAGCAGCTTCCGGGACAGGGGTCTAACAGATACGCAGTATTTT; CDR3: CASSFRDRGLTDTQYF
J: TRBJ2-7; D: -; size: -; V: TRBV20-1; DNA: TGCAGTGCCGATGGACAGACCGGGCAGTACTTC; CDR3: CSADGQTGQYF
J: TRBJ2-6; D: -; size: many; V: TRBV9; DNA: TGTGCCAGCAGCGTTACCGGGACACCGACCGGGGCCAACGTCCTGACTTTC; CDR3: CASSVTGTPTGANVLTF
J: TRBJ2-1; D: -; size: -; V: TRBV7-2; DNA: TGTGCCAGCAGCGATGGGGGGAATGAGCAGTTCTTC; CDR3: CASSDGGNEQFF
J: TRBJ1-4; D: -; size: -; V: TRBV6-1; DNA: TGTGCCAGCAGTCGGGAAAATGAAAAACTGTTTTTT; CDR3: CASSRENEKLFF
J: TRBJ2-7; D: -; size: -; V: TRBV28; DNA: TGTGCCAGCAGTGCCCCCGGGACCCTTTTCTCCTACGAGCAGTACTTC; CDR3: CASSAPGTLFSYEQYF
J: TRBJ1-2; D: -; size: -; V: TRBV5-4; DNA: TGTGCCAGCAGCACCAGACAGCAGTATGGCTACACCTTC; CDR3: CASSTRQQYGYTF
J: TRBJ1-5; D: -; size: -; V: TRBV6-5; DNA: TGTGCCAGCAGTTACTCTGAGAGTCCCAATCAGCCCCAGCATTTT; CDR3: CASSYSESPNQPQHF
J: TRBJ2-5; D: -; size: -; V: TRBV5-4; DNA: TGTGCCAGCAGCTTGGTGGTAGCGGTACCCCAAGAGACCCAGTACTTC; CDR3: CASSLVVAVPQETQYF